This T cell receptor beta chain was profiled in a study of T cell responses to AZD1222 COVID-19 vaccine. Looking at the study overall: Pooled in the analysis were second doses at about 4 or about 12 weeks.

Regarding this clone: What it binds is unknown.

Profiled with immunoSEQ multiplex PCR; TCRdb holds only in-frame clones, not every one. The sample shows tens of thousands of clones, 88% of them seen only once. CDR1 and CDR2 from the germline V gene are SEHNR and FQNEAQ (reference sequence). This CDR3 has 13 amino acids. Trimming took 2 bases from V and 10 from J; bases not matched to a gene: 6. Whole-study results and caveats: Following two doses of AZD1222, Spike-specific TCR breadth and depth rose. Repertoires were obtained solely post-peak T cell response. Clonal diversity was possibly underestimated, and the donors were mostly white British, with more females.

The chain employs TRBV7-9 and TRBJ1-1; TRBD1 agrees at 8 bases. Sequenced material: peripheral blood, taken on day 0 of AZD1222 vaccination. The source of this sequence is an adult in good health. Here the CDR3 DNA reads TGTGCCAGCAGCTTACCAGGGGGCTCGGGAGCTTTCTTT. Its protein product is CASSLPGGSGAFF.